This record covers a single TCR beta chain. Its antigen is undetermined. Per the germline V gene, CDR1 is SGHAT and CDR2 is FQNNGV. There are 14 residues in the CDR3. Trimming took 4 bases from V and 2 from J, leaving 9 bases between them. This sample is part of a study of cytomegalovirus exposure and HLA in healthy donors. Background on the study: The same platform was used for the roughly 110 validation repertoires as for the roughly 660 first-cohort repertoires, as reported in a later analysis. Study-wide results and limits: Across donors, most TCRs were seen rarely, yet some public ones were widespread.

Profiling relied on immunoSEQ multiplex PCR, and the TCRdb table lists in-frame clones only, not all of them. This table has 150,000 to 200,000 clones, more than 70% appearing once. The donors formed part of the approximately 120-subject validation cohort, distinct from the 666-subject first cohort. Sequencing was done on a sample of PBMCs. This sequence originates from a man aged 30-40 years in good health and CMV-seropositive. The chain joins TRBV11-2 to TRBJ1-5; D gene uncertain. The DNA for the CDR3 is TGTGCCAGCAGCTGGGCAGGCCGCAATCAGCCCCAGCATTTT. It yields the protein CASSWAGRNQPQHF.